This entry features one T cell receptor beta chain sequence. Its antigen is as yet unknown. The CDR3 length is 14 residues. CDR1 and CDR2 from the germline V gene are SEHNR and FQNEAQ (reference sequence). Trimming removed 2 bases at V and 1 base at J, with 8 bases between. These data are taken from a study of shared clonotypes between healthy human individuals. Study-wide findings and caveats: Sequencing depth was expected to affect clonotype sharing among donors. Sampling used blood alone; tissue repertoires probably differ.

Repertoires were generated with immunoSEQ multiplex PCR, while TCRdb's copy carries only in-frame clones and drops some. The sample lists more than 1.2 million clones; around 98.5% were seen once. The receptor comes from a man between 25 and 39 years old in good health. This chain connects TRBV7-9 to TRBJ1-1, with D possibly TRBD1 on 5 matching bases. The sample comprised naive CD4+ T cells sorted from blood. The subset: CD45RA+ positively selected. CDR3 sequence reads: CASSLQGKNTEAFF. The CDR3 DNA sequence: TGTGCCAGCAGCTTACAGGGAAAGAACACTGAAGCTTTCTTT.